The text below deals with one T cell receptor (beta chain). Repertoires were generated with immunoSEQ multiplex PCR, while TCRdb's copy carries only in-frame clones and drops some. The repertoire consists of about 44,000 clones, with over 85% occurring once and the leading ten covering 0.55% to 0.85%. The source of the sample is a study of T cell changes during pregnancy in multiple sclerosis. This CDR3 is built from 15 residues. V trimming: 5 bases; J trimming: 0 bases; junction bases outside the gene matches: 6. CDR1 is MNHNY, CDR2 SVGAGI, per germline (reference sequence). This specimen consisted of CD4+ T cells from peripheral blood mononuclear cells, obtained in the first trimester of pregnancy. The receptor comes from a female donor with multiple sclerosis, enrolled in a pregnancy study. The chain joins TRBV6-6 to TRBJ2-7, with TRBD1 matching 8 bases. This CDR3 reads CASSSRQGHSYEQYF. The DNA for the CDR3 is TGTGCCAGCAGTAGCCGACAGGGGCACTCCTACGAGCAGTACTTC.